The 21 T cell receptor beta chains below were found in one sample sequenced in a study of T-cell memory formation after mild COVID-19. From the 5' RACE reads, TCRdb called clonotypes with MiXCR, one entry per CDR3 protein. The sample carries under 400,000 distinct CDR3 sequences, roughly 21% recorded once. Material: PBMCs or a T cell subset sorted from them (not recorded which). These receptors came from an adult woman who had mild COVID-19 (a few samples of this study predate the infection). Cell type and time point are not known.

The chain employs TRBV29-1 and TRBJ1-3; D gene ambiguous. Trimming left V 3 bases short and J 0 bases short, with 6 bases between. This CDR3 contains 13 residues. Germline CDR1 and CDR2: SQVTM and ANQGSEA. In nucleotides, the CDR3 is TGCAGCGTTGAGCGTCCCTCTGGAAACACCATATATTTT. It codes for CSVERPSGNTIYF. Using reference TRBV29-1 and TRBJ1-3 for the parts outside the CDR3, the full variable domain is SAVISQKPSRDICQRGTSLTIQCQVDSQVTMMFWYRQQPGQSLTLIATANQGSEATYESGFVIDKFPISRPNLTFSTLTVSNMSPEDSSIYLCSVERPSGNTIYFGEGSWLTVV.

The chain has TRBV6-5 and TRBJ2-2; D may be TRBD2 (6 bases). This CDR3 contains 19 residues. Germline CDR1 and CDR2: MNHEY and SVGAGI. The V and J ends lost 8 bases and 1 base respectively, with 26 bases between them. The CDR3 DNA follows: TGTGCCAGCGTTAGAAGTGCGGGAAGGGGAATCGGGAACACCGGGGAGCTGTTTTTT. Encoded protein: CASVRSAGRGIGNTGELFF.

In its sample, this clonotype was seen many times. The gene calls are TRBV7-6 and TRBJ2-5, with D unresolved. Germline CDR1 reads SGHVS; CDR2 reads FNYEAQ. CDR3 size: 12 residues. Trimming took 5 bases from V and 5 from J, leaving 9 bases between them. In DNA, the CDR3 is TGTGCCAGCAGCCCCGAACGGGAGACCCAGTACTTC. It is translated as CASSPERETQYF.

This clonotype was seen repeatedly, ten times or more. This chain links TRBV5-5 with TRBJ2-1, with D possibly TRBD1 on 6 matching bases. Per germline, CDR1 SGHKS and CDR2 YYEKEE (reference sequence). The CDR3 consists of 14 residues. V lost 4 bases, J lost 6 bases, and 14 bases lay in between. CDR3 amino acids: CASSGKTGLNEQFF. CDR3 coding DNA: TGTGCCAGCAGCGGCAAGACAGGTCTCAATGAGCAGTTCTTC.

This clonotype was detected a few times. The chain couples TRBV2 to TRBJ1-2; D is undetermined. The CDR3 runs to 12 residues. V was cut by 3 bases and J by 4 bases, with 6 bases left in between. Germline V gives CDR1 SNHLY, CDR2 FYNNEI. Written as DNA, the CDR3 is TGTGCCAGCAGTGATATGTCCTATGGCTACACCTTC. This encodes CASSDMSYGYTF.

In this sample, this clonotype turned up a few times. The chain carries TRBV12-3 or TRBV12-4 and TRBJ2-7; the D gene is possibly TRBD1 (5 bases). Trimming took 2 bases from V and 2 from J, leaving 13 bases between them. This CDR3 region has 15 residues. CDR3: CASSLSQGVTYEQYF. The DNA of the CDR3 is TGTGCCAGCAGTTTAAGCCAGGGCGTTACCTACGAGCAGTACTTC.

The chain employs TRBV5-1 and TRBJ2-3; D gene unclear. The CDR3 totals 15 residues. The V end lost 3 bases, the J end lost 0 bases, and 11 bases lay between the germline ends. Germline CDR1 and CDR2: SGHRS and YFSETQ. The CDR3 is CASSSLLGSTDTQYF. In DNA, the CDR3 is TGCGCCAGCAGCTCCCTTCTGGGAAGCACAGATACGCAGTATTTT.

The chain is built from TRBV24-1 and TRBJ2-3, with unresolved D. Trimming removed 2 bases at V and 4 bases at J, with 12 bases between. This CDR3 region has 15 residues. Germline assignment: CDR1 KGHDR and CDR2 SFDVKD. The CDR3 protein is CATSDYGPGADTQYF. For the CDR3, the DNA is TGTGCCACCAGTGATTATGGCCCGGGCGCAGATACGCAGTATTTT.

This clonotype was detected only a few times. The chain recombines TRBV6-2 or TRBV6-3 with TRBJ1-6; tentatively, D is TRBD1 (5 bases). Germline-derived CDR1 and CDR2 are MNHEY and SVGEGT. V shed 6 bases and J shed 6 bases, with 15 bases lying between them. The CDR3 contains 15 residues. The CDR3 region has the DNA TGTGCCAGCAGCATCGACGGGGGAACTAATTCACCCCTCCACTTT. This gives the protein CASSIDGGTNSPLHF.

This clonotype was detected only a few times. The chain carries TRBV15 and TRBJ2-3, with 10 nucleotides matching TRBD2. Germline lookup yields CDR1 LNHNV and CDR2 YYDKDF (reference sequence). With 0 bases clipped from V and 2 bases from J, the junction kept 5 bases outside the gene matches. The length of the CDR3 is 17 residues. The CDR3 nucleotides read TGTGCCACCAGCAGAGATCCCGGGACTAGCGTCACAGATACGCAGTATTTT. Translation: CATSRDPGTSVTDTQYF.

This chain links TRBV5-1 with TRBJ2-4, with 9 positions matching TRBD1. V shed 2 bases and J 8 bases; nucleotides not matched to a gene: 5. The CDR3 is made up of 14 amino acids. Germline CDR1 and CDR2: SGHRS and YFSETQ. The CDR3 DNA is TGCGCCAGCAGCTTTTTACAGGGGGCCGACATTCAGTACTTC. The encoded protein is CASSFLQGADIQYF.

This clonotype was counted ten times or more. The V call is TRBV24-1, the J call TRBJ2-7, with D possibly matching TRBD2 (6 bases). V gave up 2 bases and J gave up 2 bases, with 18 bases separating them. The CDR3 has 17 amino acids. CDR1 and CDR2 from the germline V gene are KGHDR and SFDVKD. CDR3 DNA: TGTGCCACCAGTGATTCGAGAATGGGACTTTCCGCCTACGAGCAGTACTTC. Its translation: CATSDSRMGLSAYEQYF.

This clonotype was seen at least ten times. The chain links TRBV7-3 to TRBJ2-3; TRBD2 is a possible D gene (6 bases). With 1 base removed from V and 1 base from J, the gap between germline ends came to 6 bases. Germline loops: CDR1 SGHTA, CDR2 FQGTGA. This CDR3 comprises 14 residues. The CDR3 is CASSLSGGTDTQYF. The CDR3, as DNA: TGTGCCAGCAGCTTAAGCGGGGGCACAGATACGCAGTATTTT.

There are a few counts of this clonotype. This rearrangement joins TRBV9 to TRBJ2-2; D gene uncertain. V was pared by 0 bases and J by 8 bases, with 5 bases between. Germline assignment: CDR1 SGDLS and CDR2 YYNGEE. This CDR3 contains 12 residues. The CDR3 sequence is CASSVGQGELFF. For the CDR3, the DNA is TGTGCCAGCAGCGTAGGGCAAGGGGAGCTGTTTTTT.

The chain combines TRBV9 with TRBJ2-7; 11 bases match TRBD1. Germline V gene data show CDR1 as SGDLS and CDR2 as YYNGEE. V gave up 3 bases and J gave up 3 bases; unmatched junction bases: 11. The CDR3 length is 17 residues. CDR3 nucleotides: TGTGCCAGCAGCGCCAATGCCTGGACAGGGGGCATCTACGAGCAGTACTTC. It encodes CASSANAWTGGIYEQYF.

The rearrangement links TRBV6-6 to TRBJ2-1; TRBD2 agrees at 11 bases. V lost 5 bases and J lost 4; bases outside the gene matches: 4. Per germline, CDR1 MNHNY and CDR2 SVGAGI (reference sequence). The CDR3 loop spans 15 amino acids. The CDR3 here is CASSHTSGGYNEQFF. The CDR3 DNA is TGTGCCAGCAGTCATACTAGCGGGGGTTACAATGAGCAGTTCTTC.

This clonotype has more than one count but fewer than ten. The chain recombines TRBV11-2 with TRBJ2-1; a possible D gene is TRBD2 (6 bases). In germline, CDR1 is SGHAT, CDR2 FQNNGV. The CDR3 is made up of 13 amino acids. V lost 5 bases, J lost 8 bases, and 13 bases lay in between. CDR3 nucleotides: TGTGCCAGCAGCCCGGGAGCCTGGTATGAGCAGTTCTTC. This codes for CASSPGAWYEQFF.

The genes are TRBV18 and TRBJ2-5, with TRBD2 identical over 9 bases. This CDR3 is built from 15 residues. Per the germline V gene, CDR1 is KGHSH and CDR2 is LQKENI. With 0 bases clipped from V and 4 bases from J, the junction kept 3 bases outside the gene matches. The CDR3: CASSPPRGGAETQYF. The CDR3 nucleotides read TGTGCCAGCTCACCACCTCGCGGGGGGGCAGAGACCCAGTACTTC. Supplemented by reference TRBV18 and TRBJ2-5, the full variable domain reads NAGVMQNPRHLVRRRGQEARLRCSPMKGHSHVYWYRQLPEEGLKFMVYLQKENIIDESGMPKERFSAEFPKEGPSILRIQQVVRGDSAAYFCASSPPRGGAETQYFGPGTRLLVL.

This chain links TRBV29-1 with TRBJ2-5; weak D call: TRBD2 (6 bases). Trimming shortened V by 3 bases and J by 5 bases, and 16 bases separated the two germline ends. In germline, CDR1 is SQVTM, CDR2 ANQGSEA. This CDR3 has 14 residues. In nucleotides, the CDR3 is TGCAGCGTTGATGGCGGGAAGGCGGCGGAGACCCAGTACTTC. This sequence encodes CSVDGGKAAETQYF. The entire variable domain, with the rest obtained from reference TRBV29-1 and TRBJ2-5, is as follows: SAVISQKPSRDICQRGTSLTIQCQVDSQVTMMFWYRQQPGQSLTLIATANQGSEATYESGFVIDKFPISRPNLTFSTLTVSNMSPEDSSIYLCSVDGGKAAETQYFGPGTRLLVL.

The V and J genes are TRBV4-3 and TRBJ2-1; 7 bases line up with TRBD2. The V and J ends lost 0 bases and 6 bases, in that order; junction bases with no gene match: 8. This CDR3 has 16 residues. CDR1 LGHNA and CDR2 YSLEER come from the germline V gene. CDR3 coding DNA: TGCGCCAGCAGCCAAGAGCGGGACTACCAAGTCAATGAGCAGTTCTTC. The encoded protein is CASSQERDYQVNEQFF.

The chain recombines TRBV9 with TRBJ2-7; 11 bases are shared with TRBD1. The CDR3 is made up of 18 amino acids. Germline loops: CDR1 SGDLS, CDR2 YYNGEE. The J segment lost 6 bases and the V segment lost 2 bases, leaving 16 bases of the junction unmatched. Here the CDR3 reads CASSVSTGGTGGRGEQYF. The CDR3 DNA reads TGTGCCAGCAGCGTCTCCACCGGAGGGACAGGGGGTAGGGGCGAGCAGTACTTC.